This T cell receptor (beta chain) is from a study of blood T cells in healthy people across ages. In the study overall: Template switching picked up about one barcoded beta molecule for each two T cells.

Primers used in a second PCR of roughly 6 to 12 cycles were a sample-barcoded 5' primer and a J-beta primer mix. TCRdb reprocessed the 5' RACE reads via MiXCR and lists one record per CDR3 protein. The repertoire has a few hundred thousand distinct CDR3 sequences, 25% to 30% of them found once; the top ten carry 25% to 35%. Trimming left V 6 bases short and J 5 bases short, with 10 bases between. The CDR3 totals 12 residues. Germline CDR1 and CDR2: MNHNY and SVGAGI (reference sequence). Source material: blood. The chain recombines TRBV6-6 with TRBJ2-5; TRBD1 is a possible D gene (5 bases). The receptor was isolated from a woman between 65 and 79 years old in good health. This CDR3 reads CASRAGIETQYF. CDR3 in DNA: TGTGCCAGCAGGGCAGGGATCGAGACCCAGTACTTC.